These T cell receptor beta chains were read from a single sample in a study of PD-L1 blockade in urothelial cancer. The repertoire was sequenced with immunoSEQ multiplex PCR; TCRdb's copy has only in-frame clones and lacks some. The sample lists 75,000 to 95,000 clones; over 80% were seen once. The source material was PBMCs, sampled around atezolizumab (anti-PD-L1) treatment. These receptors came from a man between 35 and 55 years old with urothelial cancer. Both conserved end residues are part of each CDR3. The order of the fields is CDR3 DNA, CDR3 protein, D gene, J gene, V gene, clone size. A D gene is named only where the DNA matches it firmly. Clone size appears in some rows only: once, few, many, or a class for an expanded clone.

TGTGCCAGCAGCCAAGACCGCGGGAATCAGCCCCAGCATTTT CASSQDRGNQPQHF - TRBJ1-5 TRBV4-2 few
TGTGCCAGCAGTGAAGGAGTCGCTAGGGGCTACACCTTC CASSEGVARGYTF - TRBJ1-2 TRBV2 -
TGTGCCAGCAGCCTCATGGCGGGGCGCGAGCAGTTCTTC CASSLMAGREQFF - TRBJ2-1 TRBV14 many
TGCAGCGTTGCGGGACAGGGAAGCGAGCAGTTCTTC CSVAGQGSEQFF TRBD1 TRBJ2-1 TRBV29-1 -
TGTGCCAGCAATAAGGACAGGGTGTTAGGGGGGACCCAGTACTTC CASNKDRVLGGTQYF TRBD1 TRBJ2-5 TRBV6-1 -
TGTGCCAGCAGCTTAGCTGGGACAGAGCCCTACGAGCAGTACTTC CASSLAGTEPYEQYF TRBD1 TRBJ2-7 TRBV7-2 -
TGCGCCAGCAGCCAAGGAGGGGGACAGCCCCAGCATTTT CASSQGGGQPQHF - TRBJ1-5 TRBV4-3 -
TGCGCCAGCAGCTTGAAGGCGGCAGGGTCTGAGTACGAGCAGTACTTC CASSLKAAGSEYEQYF - TRBJ2-7 TRBV5-1 -
TGTGCCACCAGCAGAGGTTTCGGGCAGGGTGGGAACGAGCAGTACTTC CATSRGFGQGGNEQYF - TRBJ2-7 TRBV15 -
TGTGCCAGTAGTAGGGTGACAGGTGGAGATCAGCCCCAGCATTTT CASSRVTGGDQPQHF - TRBJ1-5 TRBV19 -
TGTGCCAGCAGCGTAGGGGAGGGTCAGGTGTATACGCAGTATTTT CASSVGEGQVYTQYF TRBD2 TRBJ2-3 TRBV9 -
TGTGCCAGCACCGGAGGGTCAGGGTCTGAAAAACTGTTTTTT CASTGGSGSEKLFF - TRBJ1-4 TRBV6-6 -
TGTGCCAGCAGCTCCCAAGCGGGAGGGCCCGTTAATGAGCAGTTCTTC CASSSQAGGPVNEQFF TRBD2 TRBJ2-1 TRBV7-6 once
TGTGCCAGCAGTGGGGTCGTTAGCGCTAACAATGAGCAGTTCTTC CASSGVVSANNEQFF - TRBJ2-1 TRBV6-1 -
TGTGCCAGCAGCTTAGCTGCAGGGAAATCGGACGAGCAGTACTTC CASSLAAGKSDEQYF - TRBJ2-7 TRBV7-9 -
TGTGCCAGCAGCTTCCCTACTAGCGGGGGATACAATGAGCAGTTCTTC CASSFPTSGGYNEQFF TRBD2 TRBJ2-1 TRBV7-2 -
TGTGCCAGCTCACCGGGAGGAAGCTCTGGAAACACCATATATTTT CASSPGGSSGNTIYF - TRBJ1-3 TRBV18 -
TGTGCCAGCACAGGGGGTAATCAGCCCCAGCATTTT CASTGGNQPQHF TRBD1 TRBJ1-5 TRBV28 -
TGTGCCAGCAATAGGGGGCGAGGTAATGAGCAGTTCTTC CASNRGRGNEQFF TRBD1 TRBJ2-1 TRBV6-5 many
TGTGCCAGCAGCTTCCAGGGGGACTATGGCTACACCTTC CASSFQGDYGYTF TRBD1 TRBJ1-2 TRBV2 -
TGTGCCAGCAGCTTCCGGGACACCGCCGCGGGCTACACCTTC CASSFRDTAAGYTF - TRBJ1-2 TRBV11-2 -
TGTGCCAGCAGCGTCACGGGACAAGAGACCCAGTACTTC CASSVTGQETQYF - TRBJ2-5 TRBV9 -
TGTGCCAGCAGCTTAGGTCCAGACAGCCGCTACGAGCAGTACTTC CASSLGPDSRYEQYF - TRBJ2-7 TRBV11-2 -
TGTGCCAGCAGCGTAGAGGGACTAGGCACAGATACGCAGTATTTT CASSVEGLGTDTQYF TRBD2 TRBJ2-3 TRBV6-1 -